This entry lists 14 T cell receptor beta chains sequenced from one sample in a study of blood T cell repertoires in COVID-19. Sequencing used immunoSEQ multiplex PCR; TCRdb keeps in-frame clones, though not all of them. Of about 260,000 clones listed, roughly nine tenths are singletons. The sequencing sample was made of peripheral blood. Receptor source: a man aged 60-69 years who had recovered from COVID-19.

This clone occurred once. The chain couples TRBV11-2 to TRBJ2-7; a possible D gene is TRBD2 (7 bases). There are 19 residues in the CDR3. Germline V gene data show CDR1 as SGHAT and CDR2 as FQNNGV. V lost 3 bases and J 1 base, leaving 25 bases between the germline ends. The CDR3 loop reads CASSFKGGHTRGFSYEQYF. CDR3 DNA sequence: TGTGCCAGCAGCTTTAAGGGGGGGCACACAAGGGGATTTTCCTACGAGCAGTACTTC.

V is TRBV3-1 (or the pseudogene TRBV3-2) and J is TRBJ1-1, with no clear D. Between the trimmed V and J ends, which lost 2 bases and 1 base, there was a span of 8 bases. Per the germline V gene, CDR1 is LGHDT and CDR2 is YNNKEL (reference sequence). The CDR3 contains 14 residues. CDR3 protein: CASSQIAGNTEAFF. The CDR3 DNA sequence: TGTGCCAGCAGCCAAATTGCAGGGAACACTGAAGCTTTCTTT.

The chain has TRBV6-2 or TRBV6-3 and TRBJ2-7; TRBD1 matches at 9 bases. The CDR3 runs to 13 residues. Trimming removed 5 bases from V and 5 bases from J; junction bases left unmatched: 4. Germline values: CDR1 MNHEY, CDR2 SVGEGT. For the CDR3, the DNA is TGTGCCAGCAGTGACAGGGGGTTCAACGAGCAGTACTTC. Encoded protein: CASSDRGFNEQYF.

This clone was found once. The CDR3 region has the DNA TGTGCCAGCAGCCAACCCGGACCCAGAGGGTATGGCTACACCTTC. Protein: CASSQPGPRGYGYTF. The chain carries TRBV14 and TRBJ1-2; D not resolved. The CDR3 covers 15 residues. V lost 2 bases, J lost 5 bases, and 15 bases lay in between. Germline CDR1 and CDR2: SGHDN and FVKESK.

This sequence joins TRBV5-1 and TRBJ1-1, with TRBD1 identical over 8 bases. CDR3 length: 15 amino acids. With V trimmed by 2 bases and J by 1 base, 4 bases remained unmatched. From germline, CDR1 is SGHRS and CDR2 YFSETQ. CDR3 nucleotide sequence: TGCGCCAGCAGCTTTGGACAGGGACGGAACACTGAAGCTTTCTTT. It is translated as CASSFGQGRNTEAFF.

The rearrangement uses TRBV5-1 and TRBJ2-4, with TRBD1 matching over 8 bases. The CDR3 runs to 16 residues. Trimming removed 1 base from V and 5 bases from J; junction bases left unmatched: 8. CDR1 is SGHRS and CDR2 is YFSETQ in the germline V gene. The CDR3 nucleotides are TGCGCCAGCAGCTTGACGACAGGGGTAAGCCAAAACATTCAGTACTTC. Its translation: CASSLTTGVSQNIQYF.

The CDR3 reads CASSFPQGDGYTF. The CDR3 DNA reads TGTGCCAGCAGCTTTCCACAGGGAGATGGCTACACCTTC. The chain employs TRBV5-6 and TRBJ1-2; a weak D match, TRBD1 (6 bases). The germline CDR1 and CDR2 sequences are SGHDT and YYEEEE. The CDR3 consists of 13 residues. V lost 2 bases and J 6 bases, leaving 11 bases between the germline ends.

V is TRBV18 and J is TRBJ2-7; D gene uncertain. With 4 bases removed from V and 2 bases from J, the gap between germline ends came to 12 bases. The CDR3 loop spans 14 amino acids. In germline, CDR1 is KGHSH, CDR2 LQKENI. CDR3: CASSRSAATYEQYF. CDR3 sequence (DNA): TGTGCCAGCTCACGATCGGCGGCTACCTACGAGCAGTACTTC.

The gene calls are TRBV10-3 and TRBJ1-3; TRBD1 matches at 10 bases. The CDR3 loop spans 15 amino acids. Trimming took 5 bases from V and 3 from J; bases not matched to a gene: 4. Germline assignment: CDR1 ENHRY and CDR2 SYGVKD. This CDR3 reads CAISTGQGVGNTIYF. Here the CDR3 DNA reads TGTGCCATCAGTACCGGACAGGGGGTTGGAAACACCATATATTTT.

This clone was counted a few times. The rearrangement joins TRBV6-5 to TRBJ1-2; perhaps TRBD1 as D (5 bases). The CDR3 is 13 residues long. Trimming removed 2 bases at V and 3 bases at J, with 7 bases between. Germline loops: CDR1 MNHEY, CDR2 SVGAGI. For the CDR3, the DNA is TGTGCCAGCAGTTACGACAGCTACTATGGCTACACCTTC. As protein: CASSYDSYYGYTF.

The chain links TRBV7-2 to TRBJ1-3; a possible D gene is TRBD1 (6 bases). This CDR3 comprises 16 residues. CDR1 is SGHTA, CDR2 FQGNSA, per germline. Between the trimmed V and J ends, which lost 5 bases and 0 bases, there was a span of 14 bases. The CDR3 DNA reads TGTGCCAGCAGCCTAATCTTACAGGGCTCTGGAAACACCATATATTTT. This gives the protein CASSLILQGSGNTIYF.

The gene calls are TRBV2 and TRBJ1-1; 9 bases fit TRBD1. The ends lost 0 bases at V and 4 bases at J; junction bases unmatched: 0. The V gene's germline CDR1 is SNHLY and CDR2 FYNNEI. This CDR3 spans 14 amino acids. CDR3: CASSEATGGTEAFF. DNA for the CDR3: TGTGCCAGCAGTGAAGCGACAGGGGGCACTGAAGCTTTCTTT.

The chain employs TRBV6-2 or TRBV6-3 and TRBJ1-2, with 7 bases matching TRBD1. After removal of 5 bases from V and 6 bases from J, the junction contained 18 bases not matched to a gene. Germline CDR1 and CDR2: MNHEY and SVGEGT. This CDR3 has 17 amino acids. Written as DNA, the CDR3 is TGTGCCAGCAGTCCCCCTATTGGTTTCAGGGGGAGCGATGGCTACACCTTC. This gives the protein CASSPPIGFRGSDGYTF.

CDR3: CASSLDGAGELFF. CDR3 nucleotides: TGTGCCAGCAGCTTAGACGGGGCGGGAGAACTGTTTTTT. The V and J genes are TRBV7-9 and TRBJ1-4; possibly TRBD1 for D (5 bases). Looked up from germline, CDR1 is SEHNR and CDR2 is FQNEAQ (reference sequence). The V and J ends lost 1 base and 12 bases respectively, with 12 bases between them. The CDR3 consists of 13 residues.